This T cell receptor (beta chain) was identified in a study of blood T cells in healthy people across ages (dated by TCRdb to 2013 to 2016). Notes on the research overall: In model experiments, roughly one uniquely barcoded TCR beta cDNA molecule per two T cells was captured by template switching. The donors were split into four age groups: young (average roughly 15 years), middle-aged (about 40), aged (more than 60) and long-lived (approximately 80). Using the same blood draw, the study looked at two additional independent replicas of 1 million unique cDNA reads for two donors, one aged 18 to 30 and the other aged 80 or older. Age-related changes in TCR beta repertoire diversity were measured in the study by deep sequencing normalized with unique cDNA molecular identifiers.

From a lookup of the germline V gene, CDR1 and CDR2 are SGHTA and FQGNSA. Trimming removed 2 bases from V and 3 bases from J, leaving 10 bases between the germline ends. Counted from cysteine to phenylalanine, this CDR3 has 14 amino acids. Only the CDR3 part of the read is kept: 42 bases, read in frame from the first base. Receptors were amplified or captured by 5' RACE. TCRdb lists the instrument as Illumina HiSeq 2500. A second PCR of about 6 to 12 cycles was run with a J-beta primer mix and a sample-barcoded 5' primer. A template-switch 5' adaptor carrying 12 random nucleotides introduced a unique molecular identifier onto each TCR beta cDNA molecule. Each sample yielded at least 3 million CDR3-containing paired-end reads. The Mint cDNA synthesis kit, primed by a TRBC-specific oligonucleotide, was used to synthesize first-strand cDNA from all RNA. After uracil-DNA glycosylase treatment, a first 18-cycle PCR used universal primers M1SS and BC2_uni_R on all cDNA. As for how the authors treated the data: For normalization, 1 million high-quality reads were randomly selected from each sample, with every read carrying a distinct molecular identifier. Reads sharing molecular identifiers were discarded rather than binned into consensus sequences. MiTCR, run with a Q25 quality threshold and the strictest error-elimination algorithm, handled CDR3 identification, clonotype clustering and error correction. Lower-bound total TCR beta diversity was estimated with a nonparametric unseen species model using Euler transformation. TCRdb reprocessing: public reads trimmed at Q25 with fastp, clones called with MiXCR, in-frame beta chains kept. Each entry merges the rows of one CDR3 protein and shows their most common DNA and genes. Here the V and J calls rest on TCRdb's processing, not on the authors' analysis. In this sample the table shows approximately 780,000 distinct CDR3 sequences, around a quarter of which occur a single time. 3% of the sample is held by the ten biggest clonotypes.

The donors were 40 or so Caucasian individuals from Russia, aged about 6 to 95 years, who were systemically healthy. Each donor gave ten milliliters of peripheral blood, drawn into EDTA-treated Vacutainer tubes. Ficoll-Paque density-gradient centrifugation was used to isolate PBMCs, with at least 7 million obtained per sample. Total RNA, at least 5 micrograms per sample, was extracted from PBMCs with Trizol reagent. For every donor, flow cytometry on a PBMC aliquot measured the percentage of naive CD45RAhigh/CD27high T cells. The paper as a whole reports these results and caveats: Compared with the aged group, the long-lived group had more naive CD4+ T cells, fewer expanded clones and increased TCR diversity, suggesting age selection. Observed TCR beta diversity correlated strongly with the percentage of naive T cells measured by flow cytometry. Total diversity estimates from one million sequenced T cells were considered lower bounds and underestimates. Because donor CMV infection status was unknown, age-related changes in expanded clonotypes were potentially confounded. Because profiling used bulk unsorted PBMCs, naive and antigen-experienced compartments could not be compared conclusively. Observed TCR beta diversity per million T cells fell roughly linearly with age, and a significant reduction was already apparent by age around 44.

This clonotype turned up a few times. No cognate antigen has been identified for it. No much larger clone exists at a distance of one base, and base qualities are not known. Another study also made use of these data, one on T cells of mothers and their children. The second study's authors report: Nine systemically healthy Caucasian individuals served as donors, namely three mothers together with their six children. cDNA synthesis used all of the extracted RNA, with around 1.4 ug of RNA in each 15 ul reaction. In the second PCR, sample barcodes and 2-4 random nucleotides were introduced via the M1S primer. Each mother yielded over 9.5 million TCR beta CDR3 reads and each child 2.5 million to 3 million reads. Thymic selection similarly shapes TCR recombination output in related and unrelated pairs, with minor effect from inherited differences. Normalized repertoire overlap was always found to be slightly, but never significantly, higher in related mother-child pairs than in unrelated mother-child pairs. No persistent microchimeric T cell clones were detected, at a sensitivity of roughly 93 clones per million clonotypes. To look for features that set related mother-child pairs apart from unrelated individuals, the researchers ran deep NGS to compare the TCR beta repertoires of mothers and children. The mean age was around 40 +/- 4 years for the mothers and approximately 11 +/- 4 years for the children. After adapter ligation was performed with NEBNext reagents, the libraries were sequenced on an Illumina HiSeq 2000 with 100+100 nt paired-end reads. To prevent cross-contamination, the mother and child libraries were prepared a month apart and were sequenced in separate runs. For each donor, between roughly 500,000 and 2,100,000 distinct TCR beta clonotypes were identified. Naive TCR beta clonotypes were estimated from low-frequency clonotypes matched to each donor's FACS-determined naive share, without sorting.

The rearranged segments are TRBV7-2 and TRBJ1-2; too little of a D gene remains to name it. The sequenced material came from blood. The receptor comes from a boy younger than 18 in good health. The CDR3 amino acid sequence is: CASSLRIPYYGYTF. The DNA sequence is given as TGTGCCAGCAGCTTAAGGATTCCCTACTATGGCTACACCTTC.